The entry below describes one TCR beta chain. V shed 5 bases and J 0 bases; nucleotides not matched to a gene: 8. The germline V gene has CDR1 MNHEY and CDR2 SVGEGT. The CDR3 loop spans 17 amino acids. These data originate in a study of blood T cell repertoires in COVID-19. The overall study: COVID-19 samples, acute and convalescent, were from the United States, Italy and Spain.

Original processing methods: Using reference gene primer amplification, nucleated cell counts were estimated. The method was immunoSEQ multiplex PCR; TCRdb's version includes in-frame clones alone and lacks a portion of them. Clone size and V and J calls were adopted from that table, with D and trimming inferred from the DNA. The sample lists roughly 140,000 clones; roughly 90% were seen once. The sequenced material came from peripheral blood. The TCR originated in a human donor in a cohort sampled during active COVID-19. The chain carries TRBV6-2 or TRBV6-3 and TRBJ1-5; 9 bases are shared with TRBD1. CDR3 sequence: CASSRTGAHYSNQPQHF. CDR3 DNA: TGTGCCAGCAGTCGGACAGGGGCCCATTATAGCAATCAGCCCCAGCATTTT.